The subject of this entry is one T cell receptor beta chain. Its antigen is unknown. This entry comes from a study of T cell repertoires in cytomegalovirus infection. Study-level information: HLA-C-restricted CMV epitopes, recently identified, and well-studied HLA-B-restricted ones were used by the study. Public TCR beta signatures marked donors with CMV infection and the matching HLA.

TCRdb reanalysed the reads using MiXCR and keeps one entry per CDR3 protein. The data contain 750,000 to 950,000 distinct CDR3 sequences, about 28% of them singletons. V was cut by 5 bases and J by 1 base, with 15 bases left in between. Germline assignment: CDR1 KGHDR and CDR2 SFDVKD. This CDR3 is 16 amino acids long. Findings and caveats of the study: HLA-C-restricted, CMV-specific TCR beta clonotypes were dominant ex vivo.

The V gene is TRBV24-1, the J gene TRBJ2-3; possible D gene TRBD2, 6 bases. The source is a human donor in good health (CMV status not recorded). Some clones in this sample may be carry-over from other donors' samples. Sequenced material: cultured CD8+ T cells from PBMCs, taken from culture after CMV antigen stimulation. The chain's CDR3 is CATSAPGRYGTDTQYF. In nucleotides, the CDR3 is TGTGCCACCAGTGCTCCGGGGAGGTACGGCACAGATACGCAGTATTTT.